This is a list of T cell receptor beta chains from one sample in a study of metastatic and nonmetastatic thyroid tumors. TCRdb re-called the PCR reads with MiXCR. The profile shows about 64,000 clones, about 4% of them singletons. Sequences were obtained from blood. The receptors stem from a female donor with papillary thyroid cancer or a benign thyroid nodule (not recorded which). Some clones in this sample may be carry-over from other donors' samples. The CDR3 runs from the conserved cysteine through the conserved F or W. D genes are given only for firm matches. Clone size appears in some rows only: once, few, many, or a class for an expanded clone.

v_call: TRBV29-1
d_call: -
j_call: TRBJ2-3
clone_size: many
cdr3_nt: TGCAGCGTCGTGGGGGGGGCCGGCACAGATACGCAGTATTTT
cdr3_aa: CSVVGGAGTDTQYF

v_call: TRBV5-1
d_call: -
j_call: TRBJ2-7
clone_size: many
cdr3_nt: TGCGCCAGCAGCTCAGGGATCCCCCCCTACGAGCAGTACTTC
cdr3_aa: CASSSGIPPYEQYF

v_call: TRBV5-8
d_call: -
j_call: TRBJ1-5
clone_size: many
cdr3_nt: TGTGCCAGCAGCCACGGACCGTCCAATCAGCCCCAGCATTTT
cdr3_aa: CASSHGPSNQPQHF

v_call: TRBV20-1
d_call: -
j_call: TRBJ1-1
clone_size: few
cdr3_nt: TGCAGTGCGGTCGGGGGGGGGAACACTGAAGCTTTCTTT
cdr3_aa: CSAVGGGNTEAFF

v_call: TRBV4-1
d_call: -
j_call: TRBJ2-1
clone_size: many
cdr3_nt: TGCGCCAGCAGCCAATGGGCAGACACAACCAATGAGCAGTTCTTC
cdr3_aa: CASSQWADTTNEQFF

v_call: TRBV7-9
d_call: -
j_call: TRBJ2-1
clone_size: -
cdr3_nt: TGTGCCAGCACCAAACGGAGCTCCTACAATGAGCAGTTCTTC
cdr3_aa: CASTKRSSYNEQFF

v_call: TRBV6-1
d_call: TRBD1
j_call: TRBJ1-1
clone_size: -
cdr3_nt: TGTGCCAGCAGTAGGACAGGGTTCGCTGAAGCTTTCTTT
cdr3_aa: CASSRTGFAEAFF

v_call: TRBV12-3/TRBV12-4
d_call: -
j_call: TRBJ2-6
clone_size: many
cdr3_nt: TGTGCCAGCACCTGGGGGCAGGTTCGCCTCTCTGGGGCCAACGTCCTGACTTTC
cdr3_aa: CASTWGQVRLSGANVLTF

v_call: TRBV19
d_call: -
j_call: TRBJ2-1
clone_size: few
cdr3_nt: TGTGCCAGTAGTATCTCAGCGGACCCCTCCTACAATGAGCAGTTCTTC
cdr3_aa: CASSISADPSYNEQFF

v_call: TRBV15
d_call: -
j_call: TRBJ2-6
clone_size: many
cdr3_nt: TGTGCCACCAGCAGGGGTAGCGCTGGGGCCAACGTCCTGACTTTC
cdr3_aa: CATSRGSAGANVLTF

v_call: TRBV5-6
d_call: TRBD1
j_call: TRBJ2-7
clone_size: many
cdr3_nt: TGTGCCAGCAGCTTGTGGGGACAGGGTAGGGACGAGCAGTACTTC
cdr3_aa: CASSLWGQGRDEQYF

v_call: TRBV7-3
d_call: TRBD1
j_call: TRBJ2-7
clone_size: few
cdr3_nt: TGTGCCAGCAGCCTCACCGGGACAGGGTCCTACGAGCAGTACTTC
cdr3_aa: CASSLTGTGSYEQYF

v_call: TRBV18
d_call: -
j_call: TRBJ1-1
clone_size: few
cdr3_nt: TGTGCCAGCTCACCACGGGATTGGATGAACACTGAAGCTTTCTTT
cdr3_aa: CASSPRDWMNTEAFF

v_call: TRBV19
d_call: -
j_call: TRBJ1-5
clone_size: few
cdr3_nt: TGTGCCAGTAGTATTGGAGGACATTCCCAGCATTTT
cdr3_aa: CASSIGGHSQHF

v_call: TRBV5-1
d_call: -
j_call: TRBJ2-3
clone_size: few
cdr3_nt: TGCGCCAGCAGCTTCCAGGGTAGCACAGATACGCAGTATTTT
cdr3_aa: CASSFQGSTDTQYF

v_call: TRBV6-1
d_call: TRBD2
j_call: TRBJ2-7
clone_size: many
cdr3_nt: TGTGCCGCGGCCGGGACTATCTACGAGCAGTACTTC
cdr3_aa: CAAAGTIYEQYF

v_call: TRBV20-1
d_call: -
j_call: TRBJ2-2
clone_size: -
cdr3_nt: TGCAGTGCTCTTCCTACCAGGACTGAGACCGGGGAGCTGTTTTTT
cdr3_aa: CSALPTRTETGELFF

v_call: TRBV5-6
d_call: -
j_call: TRBJ2-7
clone_size: many
cdr3_nt: TGTGCCAGCAGCTACCGCTACGAGCAGTACTTC
cdr3_aa: CASSYRYEQYF

v_call: TRBV6-1
d_call: TRBD1
j_call: TRBJ2-7
clone_size: many
cdr3_nt: TGTGCCAGCAGCCTAAGAAGAAGCAGGACAGGCTATGACGAGCAGTACTTC
cdr3_aa: CASSLRRSRTGYDEQYF

v_call: TRBV7-9
d_call: -
j_call: TRBJ2-1
clone_size: few
cdr3_nt: TGTGCCAGCAGCTTAGCGTGGGGGAATGAGCAGTTCTTC
cdr3_aa: CASSLAWGNEQFF

v_call: TRBV7-9
d_call: -
j_call: TRBJ1-2
clone_size: many
cdr3_nt: TGTGCCAGCAGCTTAGCGGGCAGGGAGACTGGCTACACCTTC
cdr3_aa: CASSLAGRETGYTF

v_call: TRBV7-9
d_call: TRBD1
j_call: TRBJ1-2
clone_size: -
cdr3_nt: TGTGCCAACAGCGAATCAGGGGGAGGCTATAGCTACACCTTC
cdr3_aa: CANSESGGGYSYTF

v_call: TRBV6-2/TRBV6-3
d_call: -
j_call: TRBJ1-1
clone_size: many
cdr3_nt: TGTGCCAGCAGTACGGGGGGGGGGAACACTGAAGCTTTCTTT
cdr3_aa: CASSTGGGNTEAFF

v_call: TRBV6-5
d_call: -
j_call: TRBJ1-2
clone_size: -
cdr3_nt: TGTGCCAGCAGTTACACCGCGGCCGCGTCATGGGGCTACACCTTC
cdr3_aa: CASSYTAAASWGYTF

v_call: TRBV28
d_call: TRBD2
j_call: TRBJ2-6
clone_size: many
cdr3_nt: TGTGCCAGCAGTTTATCTAGCGGGAGTTCTGGGGCCAACGTCCTGACTTTC
cdr3_aa: CASSLSSGSSGANVLTF

v_call: TRBV27
d_call: -
j_call: TRBJ1-3
clone_size: many
cdr3_nt: TGTGCCTCCGGGTTGTCTGGAAACACCATATATTTT
cdr3_aa: CASGLSGNTIYF

v_call: TRBV9
d_call: TRBD2
j_call: TRBJ2-1
clone_size: many
cdr3_nt: TGTGCCAGCAGCGTAGCGTCGGGAGGGGCGGATGAGCAGTTCTTC
cdr3_aa: CASSVASGGADEQFF

v_call: TRBV20-1
d_call: TRBD1
j_call: TRBJ1-1
clone_size: many
cdr3_nt: TGCAGTGCTCGAAGTACCGGGACAGCGAACACTGAAGCTTTCTTC
cdr3_aa: CSARSTGTANTEAFF

v_call: TRBV20-1
d_call: TRBD2
j_call: TRBJ2-7
clone_size: -
cdr3_nt: TGCAGTGCTAGAGATAGCGGGAGCAGTAGCGAGCAGTACTTC
cdr3_aa: CSARDSGSSSEQYF

v_call: TRBV28
d_call: TRBD2
j_call: TRBJ2-1
clone_size: few
cdr3_nt: TGTGCCAGCAGTCTTAGGGGGAGCGGTAGCGGGAATGATCAGTTCTTC
cdr3_aa: CASSLRGSGSGNDQFF

v_call: TRBV12-5
d_call: -
j_call: TRBJ1-2
clone_size: -
cdr3_nt: TGTGCTAGTGGTTTTGTAATGTCCCAAACCTATGGCTACGCCTTC
cdr3_aa: CASGFVMSQTYGYAF

v_call: TRBV5-1
d_call: -
j_call: TRBJ2-3
clone_size: many
cdr3_nt: TGCGCCAGCAGCTTTAGCACAGATACGCAGTATTTT
cdr3_aa: CASSFSTDTQYF

v_call: TRBV10-3
d_call: TRBD1
j_call: TRBJ2-5
clone_size: few
cdr3_nt: TGTGCCATCACCCCGACAGGGAAAGAGACCCAGTACTTC
cdr3_aa: CAITPTGKETQYF

v_call: TRBV6-1
d_call: -
j_call: TRBJ2-5
clone_size: few
cdr3_nt: TGTGCCAGCAGTTATGGCGGGATGCAAGAGACCCAGTACTTC
cdr3_aa: CASSYGGMQETQYF

v_call: TRBV25-1
d_call: TRBD1
j_call: TRBJ1-2
clone_size: many
cdr3_nt: TGTGCCAGCAACGCCGGGACAGGGGGCGCCGGAGATGGCTACACCTTC
cdr3_aa: CASNAGTGGAGDGYTF

v_call: TRBV6-9
d_call: -
j_call: TRBJ1-6
clone_size: few
cdr3_nt: TGTGCCAGCAGTTACGGGGGGGGGGGGCTCCCCCTCCACTTT
cdr3_aa: CASSYGGGGLPLHF

v_call: TRBV19
d_call: -
j_call: TRBJ2-7
clone_size: -
cdr3_nt: TGTGCCAGTAGTGCGGACAGTGACTACGATCAGTACTTC
cdr3_aa: CASSADSDYDQYF

v_call: TRBV19
d_call: TRBD1
j_call: TRBJ1-5
clone_size: many
cdr3_nt: TGTGCCAGTACCACCGAACAGGGGGGTAATCAGCCCCAGCATTTT
cdr3_aa: CASTTEQGGNQPQHF

v_call: TRBV11-1
d_call: -
j_call: TRBJ2-7
clone_size: few
cdr3_nt: TGTGCCAGCAGCACCCCTACGGAAAACTACGAGCAGTACTTC
cdr3_aa: CASSTPTENYEQYF

v_call: TRBV20-1
d_call: -
j_call: TRBJ1-5
clone_size: many
cdr3_nt: TGCAGTGCTAGATCCGAGGGGGGGACTGGGCCCCAGCATTTT
cdr3_aa: CSARSEGGTGPQHF

v_call: TRBV4-1
d_call: -
j_call: TRBJ2-3
clone_size: once
cdr3_nt: TGCGCCAGCAGCCAACCTCTTAGCAGAGCGGCGCGCGGTACGCAGTATTTT
cdr3_aa: CASSQPLSRAARGTQYF

v_call: TRBV3-1
d_call: TRBD2
j_call: TRBJ2-2
clone_size: many
cdr3_nt: TGTGCCAGCAGAGAGAGACTAGCGGGTGAGGACACCGGGGAGCTGTTTTTT
cdr3_aa: CASRERLAGEDTGELFF

v_call: TRBV20-1
d_call: TRBD2
j_call: TRBJ2-1
clone_size: many
cdr3_nt: TGCAGTGCTAGAGATGGAAGGGGCGGGAGGGCAGGGAATGAGCAGTTCTTC
cdr3_aa: CSARDGRGGRAGNEQFF

v_call: TRBV6-1
d_call: -
j_call: TRBJ2-6
clone_size: few
cdr3_nt: TGTGCCAGCATCCCGAGACATGGGTTAGGTGGGGCCAACGTCCTGACTTTC
cdr3_aa: CASIPRHGLGGANVLTF

v_call: TRBV7-2
d_call: -
j_call: TRBJ1-2
clone_size: few
cdr3_nt: TGTGCTAGCAGCCTCTATGGGGGGATCCACTACTATGGCTACACCTTC
cdr3_aa: CASSLYGGIHYYGYTF

v_call: TRBV4-2
d_call: TRBD1
j_call: TRBJ2-7
clone_size: -
cdr3_nt: TGTGCCAGCAGCCAAGGGGGACAGGTGCGCTACGAGCAGTACTTC
cdr3_aa: CASSQGGQVRYEQYF

v_call: TRBV11-3
d_call: TRBD1
j_call: TRBJ2-7
clone_size: many
cdr3_nt: TGTGCCAGCAGCTTATCAGGGGGCGCGTCCTACGAGCAGTACTTC
cdr3_aa: CASSLSGGASYEQYF

v_call: TRBV6-5
d_call: TRBD1
j_call: TRBJ2-6
clone_size: -
cdr3_nt: TGTGCCAGCAGTTACTCGGGACAGGTTAACTCTGGGGCCAACGTCCTGACTTTC
cdr3_aa: CASSYSGQVNSGANVLTF

v_call: TRBV7-9
d_call: TRBD1
j_call: TRBJ2-3
clone_size: -
cdr3_nt: TGTGCCAGCAGCTCCGGGACAGGGTTGATCACAGATACGCAGTATTTT
cdr3_aa: CASSSGTGLITDTQYF

v_call: TRBV6-2/TRBV6-3
d_call: -
j_call: TRBJ1-1
clone_size: -
cdr3_nt: TGTGCCAGCAGTTCTATATGGGGCAACAATGAGGCTTTCTTT
cdr3_aa: CASSSIWGNNEAFF

v_call: TRBV12-3/TRBV12-4
d_call: -
j_call: TRBJ2-1
clone_size: many
cdr3_nt: TGTGCCAGCAGTTATTTTGTACTAGCGGACAGGGACGAGCAGTTCTTC
cdr3_aa: CASSYFVLADRDEQFF

v_call: TRBV6-1
d_call: -
j_call: TRBJ2-6
clone_size: few
cdr3_nt: TGTGCCAGCAGCAGGACAGCAGGTGCCGGGGCCAACTTCCTGACTTTC
cdr3_aa: CASSRTAGAGANFLTF

v_call: TRBV30
d_call: TRBD1
j_call: TRBJ1-2
clone_size: many
cdr3_nt: TGTGCCTGGAGTCTGGGACAGACCTATGGCTACACCTTC
cdr3_aa: CAWSLGQTYGYTF

v_call: TRBV30
d_call: -
j_call: TRBJ2-3
clone_size: many
cdr3_nt: TGTGCCTGGAGTAGGGGAACAGGGTATGGCACAGATACGCAGTATTTT
cdr3_aa: CAWSRGTGYGTDTQYF

v_call: TRBV5-5
d_call: -
j_call: TRBJ1-1
clone_size: many
cdr3_nt: TGTGCCAGCAGCTTGTTCGACACTGAAGCTTTCTTT
cdr3_aa: CASSLFDTEAFF

v_call: TRBV5-8
d_call: TRBD1
j_call: TRBJ1-1
clone_size: many
cdr3_nt: TGTGCCAGCAGCCTACGACAGGGAGGTAGCACTGAAGCTTTCTTT
cdr3_aa: CASSLRQGGSTEAFF

v_call: TRBV2
d_call: TRBD2
j_call: TRBJ2-2
clone_size: many
cdr3_nt: TGTGCCAGCAGGACTAGCGGGAGTTTTGGGGAGCTGTTTTTT
cdr3_aa: CASRTSGSFGELFF

v_call: TRBV28
d_call: -
j_call: TRBJ2-7
clone_size: many
cdr3_nt: TGTGCCAGCAGTTTAAGCCACCTCTCCTACGAGCAGTACTTC
cdr3_aa: CASSLSHLSYEQYF

v_call: TRBV6-2/TRBV6-3
d_call: -
j_call: TRBJ1-3
clone_size: few
cdr3_nt: TGTGCCAGCAGTTACCTCCCGACAGGACTCACTGGAAACACCATATATTTT
cdr3_aa: CASSYLPTGLTGNTIYF